These 18 T cell receptor beta chains were all obtained from the same sample, sequenced in a study of blood T cell repertoires in COVID-19. Data came from immunoSEQ multiplex PCR; TCRdb stores just in-frame clones and leaves some out. The sample has roughly 240,000 clones, approximately 86% seen once. The sample comprised peripheral blood. These receptors all stem from a woman between 55 and 75 years old who had recovered from COVID-19.

The gene calls are TRBV3-1 (or the pseudogene TRBV3-2) and TRBJ1-4; D may be TRBD1 (6 bases). Germline CDR1 is LGHDT and CDR2 is YNNKEL (reference sequence). The CDR3 contains 14 residues. The germline V and J ends were trimmed by 3 bases and 3 bases, with 8 bases remaining between them. In DNA form, the CDR3 reads TGTGCCAGCAGCCACAGGGGATCTAATGAAAAACTGTTTTTT. Translating gives CASSHRGSNEKLFF.

J is TRBJ2-7 and V is TRBV5-1, with D tentatively TRBD2 (6 bases). V was trimmed by 4 bases and J by 3 bases, leaving 8 bases between them. This CDR3 contains 12 residues. Germline V gives CDR1 SGHRS, CDR2 YFSETQ. CDR3 sequence (DNA): TGCGCCAGCAGCGAGGGACTCTACGAGCAGTACTTC. It translates to CASSEGLYEQYF.

The rearrangement joins TRBV27 to TRBJ2-3; the D gene is possibly TRBD1 (6 bases). This CDR3 contains 15 residues. Trimming left V 1 base short and J 2 bases short, with 10 bases between. CDR1 is MNHEY and CDR2 is SMNVEV in the germline V gene (reference sequence). CDR3 sequence reads: CASSLFRDTTDTQYF. The CDR3 coding sequence is TGTGCCAGCAGTTTATTCCGGGACACCACAGATACGCAGTATTTT.

The J gene is TRBJ2-1, the V gene TRBV11-2; 7 positions match TRBD1. The germline CDR1 and CDR2 sequences are SGHAT and FQNNGV. The CDR3 consists of 16 residues. The trim removed 7 bases at V and 0 bases at J, leaving 9 bases unmatched. CDR3: CASTMTGMSSYNEQFF. CDR3 DNA sequence: TGTGCCAGCACCATGACAGGGATGAGCTCCTACAATGAGCAGTTCTTC.

The V call is TRBV5-4, the J call TRBJ1-2; TRBD1 agrees at 9 bases. The CDR3 spans 16 residues. J gave up 5 bases and V 4 bases, and 12 bases lay outside the gene matches. Germline-derived CDR1 and CDR2 are SGHNT and YYREEE (reference sequence). The CDR3 protein is CASSRWGDRVGYGYTF. CDR3 in DNA: TGTGCCAGCAGCCGTTGGGGGGACAGGGTAGGATATGGCTACACCTTC.

The genes are TRBV19 and TRBJ1-2; D gene unclear. The V gene lost 6 bases and the J gene lost 3 bases, with 14 bases spanning the gap. Germline V gene lookup returns CDR1 LNHDA and CDR2 SQIVND (reference sequence). There are 14 residues in the CDR3. DNA for the CDR3: TGTGCCAGTAGCAATCGCGTATTCTACTATGGCTACACCTTC. Protein product: CASSNRVFYYGYTF.

The rearrangement links TRBV5-8 to TRBJ2-1; D possibly corresponds to TRBD2 (5 bases). V gave up 2 bases and J gave up 3 bases, with 9 bases separating them. The CDR3 extends over 14 amino acids. Germline CDR1 and CDR2: SGHTS and YDEGEE. The DNA of the CDR3 is TGTGCCAGCAGCTTACTAGGGCTCTACAATGAGCAGTTCTTC. It yields the protein CASSLLGLYNEQFF.

The genes are TRBV9 and TRBJ2-1; 9 bases agree with TRBD2. CDR1 and CDR2 (germline): SGDLS, YYNGEE. Trimming at V came to 0 bases and at J to 8 bases, leaving 12 bases not matched to a gene. This CDR3 is 17 amino acids long. CDR3 coding DNA: TGTGCCAGCAGCGTAGAAGCTCTGGCGGGGGGGCTAGATGAGCAGTTCTTC. Its translation: CASSVEALAGGLDEQFF.

This clone was observed once. This chain connects TRBV7-3 to TRBJ1-1; possible D gene TRBD1, 6 bases. From germline, CDR1 is SGHTA and CDR2 FQGTGA. This CDR3 has 15 residues. V lost 6 bases, J lost 1 base, and 15 bases lay in between. This CDR3 is CASSSSGTSNTEAFF. The DNA for the CDR3 is TGTGCCAGCAGTTCTTCCGGGACATCGAACACTGAAGCTTTCTTT.

V gene TRBV7-3 combines with J gene TRBJ2-4, with D possibly TRBD2 on 5 matching bases. Between the trimmed V and J ends, which lost 5 bases and 7 bases, there was a span of 12 bases. The germline V gene has CDR1 SGHTA and CDR2 FQGTGA. This CDR3 is built from 13 residues. The CDR3 DNA reads TGTGCCAGCAGCGCAACGGGGAAGAACATTCAGTACTTC. This encodes CASSATGKNIQYF.

The rearrangement uses TRBV6-5 and TRBJ2-3; D not certain. Trimming left V 4 bases short and J 4 bases short, with 9 bases between. Germline CDR1 MNHEY, CDR2 SVGAGI. This CDR3 is 13 amino acids long. CDR3 loop: CASSLNIPDTQYF. DNA of the CDR3: TGTGCCAGCAGTTTGAACATTCCAGATACGCAGTATTTT.

This chain connects TRBV29-1 to TRBJ2-2; the match to TRBD1 covers 7 bases. The length of the CDR3 is 14 residues. The junction had 6 bases not matched to a gene; V was cut back by 6 bases and J by 2 bases. Germline V gives CDR1 SQVTM, CDR2 ANQGSEA. CDR3 loop: CSVRGGSNTGELFF. The CDR3 nucleotides are TGCAGCGTCAGAGGGGGCTCCAACACCGGGGAGCTGTTTTTT.

The J gene is TRBJ1-5, the V gene TRBV9; D is unclear. Between the trimmed V and J ends, which lost 5 bases and 3 bases, there was a span of 12 bases. CDR3 size: 14 residues. Germline CDR1 is SGDLS and CDR2 is YYNGEE. CDR3 bases: TGTGCCAGCAGTCCTACCACTATCAATCAGCCCCAGCATTTT. Its protein product is CASSPTTINQPQHF. The full variable domain, its missing parts supplied by reference TRBV9 and TRBJ1-5, is DSGVTQTPKHLITATGQRVTLRCSPRSGDLSVYWYQQSLDQGLQFLIQYYNGEERAKGNILERFSAQQFPDLHSELNLSSLELGDSALYFCASSPTTINQPQHFGDGTRLSIL.

The chain uses TRBV5-3 and TRBJ1-6, with D possibly TRBD1 on 5 matching bases. TRBV5-3 is given ORF status, its function remaining uncertain. V gave up 8 bases and J gave up 7 bases, with 16 bases separating them. CDR3 length: 14 amino acids. CDR3 DNA sequence: TGTGCCAGGAGACAGTGTTTCAGGAATTCACCCCTCCACTTT. Translating gives CARRQCFRNSPLHF.

CDR3 sequence (DNA): TGTGCCAGCAGAAGCAGGGGGCAAATTGGCTACACCTTC. Its translation: CASRSRGQIGYTF. This chain uses TRBV6-5 with TRBJ1-2; 8 nucleotides agree with TRBD1. The CDR3 covers 13 residues. From germline, CDR1 is MNHEY and CDR2 SVGAGI. The trim removed 6 bases at V and 7 bases at J, leaving 7 bases unmatched.

The rearrangement joins TRBV5-4 to TRBJ2-1; 8 positions agree with TRBD2. The CDR3 consists of 14 residues. Per germline, CDR1 SGHNT and CDR2 YYREEE (reference sequence). V lost 4 bases and J lost 5; bases outside the gene matches: 5. In nucleotides, the CDR3 is TGTGCCAGCAGCAAGGGACTAGGTAACAATGAGCAGTTCTTC. It translates to CASSKGLGNNEQFF.

The rearrangement links TRBV6-5 to TRBJ2-1, with 9 bases fitting TRBD2. Trimming at V came to 8 bases and at J to 7 bases, leaving 9 bases not matched to a gene. CDR1 is MNHEY, CDR2 SVGAGI, per germline. This CDR3 spans 14 amino acids. The CDR3 region has the DNA TGTGCCAGCGCGATCGGGCGGGGGGGGAATGAGCAGTTCTTC. Protein: CASAIGRGGNEQFF.

This clone was observed a handful of times. V usage is TRBV20-1 and J usage is TRBJ2-5; the match to TRBD2 covers 12 bases. V gave up 3 bases and J gave up 5 bases; unmatched junction bases: 7. Germline CDR1 and CDR2: DFQATT and SNEGSKA (reference sequence). The CDR3 spans 15 residues. CDR3 in DNA: TGCAGTGCTAGTCCCAGACTAGCGGGGGCGGAGACCCAGTACTTC. This gives the protein CSASPRLAGAETQYF.